This paragraph covers one T cell receptor beta chain sequence. Its antigen is as yet unknown. The data are from a study of T cell clones after liver transplantation. Study findings and constraints: These preliminary findings come from unstandardized post-transplant sampling times. Donor-reactive sequences fell more than third party-reactive ones, suggesting partial deletion.

Here immunoSEQ multiplex PCR was the method, and the copy in TCRdb shows in-frame clones only, minus some. The sample shows roughly 55,000 clones, more than 65% of them seen only once. Trimming took off 4 bases at V and 0 bases at J, with 19 bases between the two ends. The length of the CDR3 is 17 residues. The germline V gene encodes CDR1 ENHRY and CDR2 SYGVKD. The sample here was CD4+ T cells from blood, taken around 52 months after liver transplant. The sequence was collected from a human patient who received a liver transplant. Some T cells may be transferred from the graft donor. The J gene is TRBJ2-7, the V gene TRBV10-3; D perhaps matches TRBD2 (5 bases). The CDR3 nucleotides are TGTGCCATCAGTGGAGGCAGCGGCTCTCGATCCTCCTACGAGCAGTACTTC. This gives the protein CAISGGSGSRSSYEQYF.